This T cell receptor beta chain is drawn from a study of identical twins. V was clipped by 0 bases and J by 7 bases, with 10 bases between them. This CDR3 has 15 amino acids. CDR1 MNHEY and CDR2 SVGAGI come from the germline V gene. TCRdb re-called the 5' RACE reads with MiXCR, one entry per CDR3 protein. Of 450,000 to 600,000 distinct CDR3 sequences listed, about a fifth are singletons. These same data were also listed under a study on yellow fever vaccine responses in identical twins.

Sequencing used CD4+ T cells sorted from blood. The receptor's source is a woman aged 18-29 years in good health. The rearrangement uses TRBV6-5 and TRBJ1-6; D gene uncertain. The CDR3 loop reads CASSYSKSGNSPLHF. As DNA, the CDR3 is TGTGCCAGCAGTTACTCGAAATCGGGGAATTCACCCCTCCACTTT.